The 17 T cell receptor beta chains below all came from one sample that was sequenced in a study of CD8 T cells in Susac syndrome. With random hexamers, reverse transcription was performed on about 0.45 to 1 ug of RNA. TCRdb reprocessed the immunoSEQ multiplex PCR reads via MiXCR and lists one record per CDR3 protein. The top ten hold 0.21% of the sample, which has 100,000 to 150,000 distinct CDR3 sequences, around 94% seen once. The material sequenced was CD8+ T cells from PBMCs. These receptors were collected from a human donor with Susac syndrome.

The chain has TRBV7-9 and TRBJ1-1, with 11 bases lining up with TRBD1. V shed 10 bases and J 4 bases; nucleotides not matched to a gene: 8. Germline values: CDR1 SEHNR, CDR2 FQNEAQ (reference sequence). This CDR3 is built from 14 residues. CDR3 in amino acids: CATLGTGGSTEAFF. The CDR3, as DNA: TGTGCCACCCTAGGGACAGGGGGGAGCACTGAAGCTTTCTTT.

This sequence joins TRBV25-1 and TRBJ1-1; a weak D match, TRBD1 (6 bases). The CDR3 sequence is 14 residues long. V was clipped by 2 bases and J by 7 bases, with 14 bases between them. Germline V lookup: CDR1 MGHDK, CDR2 SYGVNS. CDR3 sequence: CASSEMGKGVEAFF. In nucleotides, the CDR3 is TGTGCCAGCAGTGAAATGGGAAAGGGGGTTGAAGCTTTCTTT.

V gene TRBV27 combines with J gene TRBJ2-3, with 7 positions matching TRBD1. V lost 6 bases to trimming and J lost 5 bases; unmatched junction nucleotides: 11. Germline V CDR1 and CDR2: MNHEY, SMNVEV (reference sequence). CDR3 size: 15 residues. CDR3: CASSPTGVEGDTQYF. CDR3 coding DNA: TGTGCCAGCAGCCCCACAGGGGTCGAGGGAGATACGCAGTATTTT.

The chain is built from TRBV7-8 and TRBJ2-7; TRBD2 might be the D (7 bases). The CDR3 is 16 amino acids. Trimming cost V 5 bases and J 4 bases, with 21 bases left between them. Germline assignment: CDR1 SGHVS and CDR2 FQNEAQ. CDR3 residues: CASSPAVWGRGYEQYF. The CDR3 nucleotides read TGTGCCAGCAGCCCAGCGGTATGGGGGCGGGGGTACGAGCAGTACTTC. The full variable domain, completed using reference TRBV7-8 and TRBJ2-7, is GAGVSQSPRYKVAKRGQDVALRCDPISGHVSLFWYQQALGQGPEFLTYFQNEAQLDKSGLPSDRFFAERPEGSVSTLKIQRTQQEDSAVYLCASSPAVWGRGYEQYFGPGTRLTVT.

The chain uses TRBV6-2 or TRBV6-3 and TRBJ1-2; 8 nucleotides line up with TRBD1. From germline, CDR1 is MNHEY and CDR2 SVGEGT. This CDR3 is 15 amino acids long. V lost 5 bases, J lost 4 bases, and 9 bases stayed unmatched. CDR3 amino acids: CASSADGQGVYGYTF. CDR3 DNA: TGTGCCAGCAGTGCCGACGGACAGGGAGTCTATGGCTACACCTTC.

CDR3 coding DNA: TGCAGTGCTAGAGATCTTGGACAGAAGAACACCGGGGAGCTGTTTTTT. Amino acid sequence: CSARDLGQKNTGELFF. V usage is TRBV20-1 and J usage is TRBJ2-2; TRBD1 might be the D (6 bases). CDR3 length equals 16 residues. Germline loops: CDR1 DFQATT, CDR2 SNEGSKA (reference sequence). The V end was cut by 0 bases, the J end by 1 base, with 12 bases between.

V usage is TRBV30 and J usage is TRBJ1-1; D call uncertain. Germline CDR1 and CDR2: GTSNPN and SVGIG (reference sequence). The CDR3 has 16 amino acids. V was pared by 0 bases and J by 1 base, with 15 bases between. The CDR3 DNA is TGTGCCTGGAGTGTAATTCGGGTGTCGGGGAACACTGAAGCTTTCTTT. Amino acid sequence: CAWSVIRVSGNTEAFF. The full variable domain, rest sourced from reference TRBV30 and TRBJ1-1, is SQTIHQWPATLVQPVGSPLSLECTVEGTSNPNLYWYRQAAGRGLQLLFYSVGIGQISSEVPQNLSASRPQDRQFILSSKKLLLSDSGFYLCAWSVIRVSGNTEAFFGQGTRLTVV.

A few counts support this clonotype. This sequence joins TRBV6-4 and TRBJ2-3; 9 bases are a match to TRBD2. The V and J ends lost 4 bases and 3 bases, in that order; junction bases with no gene match: 2. The CDR3 totals 14 residues. CDR1 and CDR2 from the germline V gene are MRHNA and SNTAGT. As DNA, the CDR3 is TGTGCCAGCAGTGCCAGCGGGGGGACAGATACGCAGTATTTT. Protein sequence: CASSASGGTDTQYF.

The J gene is TRBJ2-5, the V gene TRBV5-1; no reliable D call. Germline V gene sequence: CDR1 SGHRS, CDR2 YFSETQ. The V and J ends lost 0 bases and 2 bases respectively, with 11 bases between them. The CDR3 extends over 15 amino acids. CDR3 sequence (DNA): TGCGCCAGCAGCTTGGATGGGTCTTGGCAAGAGACCCAGTACTTC. Protein: CASSLDGSWQETQYF.

The J gene is TRBJ2-7, the V gene TRBV9; D possibly corresponds to TRBD1 (5 bases). Trimming took off 3 bases at V and 3 bases at J, with 10 bases between the two ends. Germline values: CDR1 SGDLS, CDR2 YYNGEE. The CDR3 contains 13 residues. This CDR3 reads CASSATDGYEQYF. CDR3 nucleotides: TGTGCCAGCAGCGCGACAGATGGCTACGAGCAGTACTTC.

The CDR3 spells CASHHPFGVAGYTF. The CDR3 nucleotides are TGTGCCAGCCATCACCCATTCGGGGTAGCTGGCTACACCTTC. This chain uses TRBV6-5 with TRBJ1-2; D ambiguous. The V gene lost 8 bases and the J gene lost 7 bases, with 20 bases spanning the gap. The germline gives CDR1 MNHEY, CDR2 SVGAGI. This CDR3 spans 14 amino acids.

V is TRBV5-1 and J is TRBJ2-1; weak D call: TRBD1 (6 bases). The CDR3 is 14 residues long. V was cut by 3 bases and J by 4 bases, with 11 bases left in between. The germline V gene has CDR1 SGHRS and CDR2 YFSETQ. The CDR3 bases are TGCGCCAGCAGCTCAGGGGATCTATACAATGAGCAGTTCTTC. It is translated as CASSSGDLYNEQFF.

The chain recombines TRBV11-3 with TRBJ2-1; 9 bases are shared with TRBD1. The CDR3 runs 13 residues. V lost 5 bases, J lost 10 bases, and 6 bases stayed unmatched. Germline V gene data show CDR1 as SGHNT and CDR2 as YENEEA. CDR3 loop: CASSPGTGKEQFF. CDR3 coding DNA: TGTGCCAGCAGCCCGGGGACAGGGAAAGAGCAGTTCTTC. Supplemented by reference TRBV11-3 and TRBJ2-1, the full variable domain reads EAGVVQSPRYKIIEKKQPVAFWCNPISGHNTLYWYLQNLGQGPELLIRYENEEAVDDSQLPKDRFSAERLKGVDSTLKIQPAELGDSAVYLCASSPGTGKEQFFGPGTRLTVL.

V and J are TRBV19 and TRBJ2-7, with TRBD1 matching over 7 bases. The CDR3 sequence is 19 residues long. The J segment lost 0 bases and the V segment lost 5 bases, leaving 19 bases of the junction unmatched. Germline V gives CDR1 LNHDA, CDR2 SQIVND (reference sequence). CDR3 amino acids: CASSPRQGPIWSSSYEQYF. The CDR3 DNA is TGTGCCAGTAGTCCTCGACAGGGTCCCATATGGTCTTCCTCCTACGAGCAGTACTTC. The entire variable domain, with the rest obtained from reference TRBV19 and TRBJ2-7, is as follows: DGGITQSPKYLFRKEGQNVTLSCEQNLNHDAMYWYRQDPGQGLRLIYYSQIVNDFQKGDIAEGYSVSREKKESFPLTVTSAQKNPTAFYLCASSPRQGPIWSSSYEQYFGPGTRLTVT.

DNA of the CDR3: TGTGCCAGCAGTTTGTCAGGGTTCACTGAAGCTTTCTTT. Translated: CASSLSGFTEAFF. The V gene is TRBV12-3 or TRBV12-4, the J gene TRBJ1-1, with a possible D match to TRBD1 (5 bases). V lost 3 bases and J lost 4, with 9 bases in between. The CDR3 length is 13 residues.

The rearrangement links TRBV30 to TRBJ1-4; 8 positions match TRBD1. CDR3 length: 16 amino acids. Trimming took 3 bases from V and 3 from J; bases not matched to a gene: 9. The germline V gene encodes CDR1 GTSNPN and CDR2 SVGIG (reference sequence). DNA for the CDR3: TGTGCCTGGAGCGAAGGGGGGACAGGATCTAATGAAAAACTGTTTTTT. Its translation: CAWSEGGTGSNEKLFF.

The table lists this clonotype with a count of one. V is TRBV20-1 and J is TRBJ2-7; 8 nucleotides line up with TRBD2. V shed 1 base and J 3 bases; nucleotides not matched to a gene: 8. CDR3 length: 15 residues. CDR1 DFQATT and CDR2 SNEGSKA come from the germline V gene (reference sequence). The CDR3 region is CSARGIAGLLYEQYF. The CDR3 nucleotides read TGCAGTGCTAGAGGAATAGCGGGGCTCCTCTACGAGCAGTACTTC.